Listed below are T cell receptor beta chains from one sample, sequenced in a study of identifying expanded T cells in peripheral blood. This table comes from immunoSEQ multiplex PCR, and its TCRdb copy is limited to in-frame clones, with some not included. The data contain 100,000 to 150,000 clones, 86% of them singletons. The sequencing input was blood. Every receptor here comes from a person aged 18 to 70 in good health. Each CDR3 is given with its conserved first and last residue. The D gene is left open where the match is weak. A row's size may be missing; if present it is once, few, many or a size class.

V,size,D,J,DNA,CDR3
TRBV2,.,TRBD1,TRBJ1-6,TGTGCCAGCAGTGGACAGGGTATTTATTCACCCCTCCACTTT,CASSGQGIYSPLHF
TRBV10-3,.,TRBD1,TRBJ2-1,TGTGCCATCAGTCCGGGACAGGGGGTTGGTGAGCAGTTCTTC,CAISPGQGVGEQFF
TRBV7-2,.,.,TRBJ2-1,TGTGCCAGCAGCTTTGACTGGGGACGTGAGCAGTTCTTC,CASSFDWGREQFF
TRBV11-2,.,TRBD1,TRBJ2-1,TGTGCCAGCACCCTTACAGGGGTGTACAATGAGCAGTTCTTC,CASTLTGVYNEQFF
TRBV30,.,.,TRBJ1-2,TGTGCCTGGAGTGGGGGGGGAGGTGCAGGAGGCTACACCTTC,CAWSGGGGAGGYTF
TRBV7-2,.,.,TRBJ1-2,TGTGCCAGCAGCTTAGGTCGCGGACAGAACTATGGCTACACCTTC,CASSLGRGQNYGYTF
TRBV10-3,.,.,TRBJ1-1,TGTGCCACCCTGCGGGGGAACACTGAAGCTTTCTTT,CATLRGNTEAFF
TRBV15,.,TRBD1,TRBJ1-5,TGTGCCACCAGCCGACAGGGAGATAATCAGCCCCAGCATTTT,CATSRQGDNQPQHF
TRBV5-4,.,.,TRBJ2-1,TGTGCCAGCAGCCGTCCGGGACCCCTGAACAATGAGCAGTTCTTC,CASSRPGPLNNEQFF
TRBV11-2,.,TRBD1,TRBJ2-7,TGTGCCAGCAGTTACCTACAGGGGTCCTCCTACGAGCAGTACTTC,CASSYLQGSSYEQYF
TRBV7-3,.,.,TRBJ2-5,TGTGCCAGCAGCTTGATCTTCGGTCCACAAGAGACCCAGTACTTC,CASSLIFGPQETQYF
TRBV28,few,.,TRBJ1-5,TGTGCCAGCAGTTTATTGGTGGGACCCCAGCATTTT,CASSLLVGPQHF
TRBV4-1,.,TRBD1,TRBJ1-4,TGCGCCAGCAGGCAGGGGGGTAATGAAAAACTGTTTTTT,CASRQGGNEKLFF
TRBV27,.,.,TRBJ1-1,TGTGCCAGCAGGGTACGAACGACAGGGAACACTGAAGCTTTCTTT,CASRVRTTGNTEAFF
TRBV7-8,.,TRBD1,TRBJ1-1,TGTGCCAGCAGCTTAGAAGGGGGCGGGCCCTACTTCGCCGAAGCTTTCTTT,CASSLEGGGPYFAEAFF
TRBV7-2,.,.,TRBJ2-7,TGTGCCAGCAGCCAGCTACAGGGGAGGGAGCAGTACTTC,CASSQLQGREQYF
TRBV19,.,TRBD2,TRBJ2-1,TGTGCCAGTTTAACACCGGGGGGGCCTTATGAGCAGTTCTTC,CASLTPGGPYEQFF
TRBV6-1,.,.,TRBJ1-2,TGTGCCAGCAGCATACAGGAAATTAACTATGGCTACACCTTC,CASSIQEINYGYTF
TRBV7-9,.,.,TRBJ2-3,TGTGCCAGCAGCTTAGTAAGACAGGTCCCAGATACGCAGTATTTT,CASSLVRQVPDTQYF
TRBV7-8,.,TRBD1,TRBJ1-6,TGTGCCAGCAGCCAAGGACAGGGAAATTCACCCCTCCACTTT,CASSQGQGNSPLHF
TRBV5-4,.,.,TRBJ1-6,TGTGCCAGCAGACGTGACAGGAACTATAATTCACCCCTCCACTTT,CASRRDRNYNSPLHF
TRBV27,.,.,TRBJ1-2,TGTGCCAGCAGTCAGCGGGGCACCGTCTATGGCTACACCTTC,CASSQRGTVYGYTF
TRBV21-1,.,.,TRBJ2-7,TGTGCCAGCAGCAAAGATATAGCCAAAAGGGGCTACGAGCAGTACTTC,CASSKDIAKRGYEQYF
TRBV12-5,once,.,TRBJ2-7,TGTGCTAGTGGTTTGTATGGGACATCCGCTCGGGACGAGCAGTACTTC,CASGLYGTSARDEQYF
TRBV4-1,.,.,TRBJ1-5,TGCGCCAGCAGCCAAGATGGAGGGGGGGCAATTCAGCCCCAGCATTTT,CASSQDGGGAIQPQHF
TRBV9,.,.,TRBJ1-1,TGTGCCAGCACCGTTATGGAGGCGGGTGAAGCTTTCTTT,CASTVMEAGEAFF
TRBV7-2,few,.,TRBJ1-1,TGTGCCAGCAGCCGCCGCATGACCCCTGGGACTGAAGCTTTCTTT,CASSRRMTPGTEAFF
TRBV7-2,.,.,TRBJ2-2,TGTGCCAGCACCTGGGGGAGCACCGGGGAGCTGTTTTTT,CASTWGSTGELFF
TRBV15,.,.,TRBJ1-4,TGTGCCACCAGCAGGGATAACAGTGCAACTAATGAAAAACTGTTTTTT,CATSRDNSATNEKLFF
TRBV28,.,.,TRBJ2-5,TGTGCCAGCAGTTTAAGAGGGGGACAAGAGACCCAGTACTTC,CASSLRGGQETQYF
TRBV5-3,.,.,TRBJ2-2,TGTGCCAGAAGCTTGGGGTCCGAGGCCCCGAACACCGGGGAGCTGTTTTTT,CARSLGSEAPNTGELFF
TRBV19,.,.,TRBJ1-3,TGTGCCAGTAGTAAGGGACCGGTATCTGGAAACACCATATATTTT,CASSKGPVSGNTIYF
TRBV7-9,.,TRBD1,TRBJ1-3,TGTGCCAGCAGCTCCCGGGACAGGGGCGCTTTAGGAAACACCATATATTTT,CASSSRDRGALGNTIYF
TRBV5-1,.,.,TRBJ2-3,TGCGCCAGCAGCTTAGGACAGACAAGCACAGATACGCAGTATTTT,CASSLGQTSTDTQYF
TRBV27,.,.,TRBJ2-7,TGTGCCAGCAGTTTCATCACCTCCTACGAGCAGTACTTC,CASSFITSYEQYF
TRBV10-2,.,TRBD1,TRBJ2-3,TGCGCCAGCCGTACCCGACAGGGGGCGGGCACAGATACGCAGTATTTT,CASRTRQGAGTDTQYF
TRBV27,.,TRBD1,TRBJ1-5,TGTGCCAGCAGGGCAGGGGGCGGCAATCAGCCCCAGCATTTT,CASRAGGGNQPQHF
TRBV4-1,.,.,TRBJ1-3,TGCGCCAGCAGCACCCGGCGGGGTGATATCTCTGGAAACACCATATATTTT,CASSTRRGDISGNTIYF
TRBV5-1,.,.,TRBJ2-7,TGCGCCAGCAGCTTGGACGGCCCCCCCTACGAGCAGTACTTC,CASSLDGPPYEQYF
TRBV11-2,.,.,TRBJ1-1,TGTGCCAGCAGCTTATCCTTGAACACTGAAGCTTTCTTT,CASSLSLNTEAFF
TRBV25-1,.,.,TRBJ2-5,TGTGCCAGCAGTGAATCACAGGGACAAGAGACCCAGTACTTC,CASSESQGQETQYF
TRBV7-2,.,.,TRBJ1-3,TGTGCCAGCAGCTTAGGGCAGGGGGGAAACACCATATATTTT,CASSLGQGGNTIYF
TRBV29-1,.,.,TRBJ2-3,TGCAGCGTCATCGGGGGCACAGATACGCAGTATTTT,CSVIGGTDTQYF
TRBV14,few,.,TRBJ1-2,TGTGCCAGCAGACGAGGGTATGGCTACACCTTC,CASRRGYGYTF
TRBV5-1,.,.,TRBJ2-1,TGCGCCAGCAGCTTGGGGGCCCCCAATGAGCAGTTCTTC,CASSLGAPNEQFF
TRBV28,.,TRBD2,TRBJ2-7,TGTGCCAGCAGTTTACAGTTGGCGGGAGTGGGTCGGCGGCAGTACTTC,CASSLQLAGVGRRQYF
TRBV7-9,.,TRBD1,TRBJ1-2,TGTGCCAGCAGCCGTCGGGACAGTCCCTATGGCTACACCTTC,CASSRRDSPYGYTF
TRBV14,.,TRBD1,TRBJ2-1,TGTGCCAGCAGCCAACCGACAGGGATCGGGTCTGATTACAATGAGCAGTTCTTC,CASSQPTGIGSDYNEQFF
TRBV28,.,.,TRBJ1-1,TGTGCCAGCAGTTTTTTCAGGGGCAGCAGCACTGAAGCTTTCTTT,CASSFFRGSSTEAFF
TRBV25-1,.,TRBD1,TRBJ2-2,TGTGCCAGCAGTAAGGACAGGCCCGGGGAGCTGTTTTTT,CASSKDRPGELFF
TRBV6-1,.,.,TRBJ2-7,TGTGCCAGCAGTGAAGTCCCTCAGGTTTTTAGCTCCTACGAGCAGTACTTC,CASSEVPQVFSSYEQYF
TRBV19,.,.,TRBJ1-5,TGTGCCAGTAGTATCCCGGGGTCCTTAGTTCAGCCCCAGCATTTT,CASSIPGSLVQPQHF
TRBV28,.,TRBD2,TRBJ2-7,TGTGCCAGCAGCTTAACCGGGACTAGCGGAAGTTACGAGCAGTACTTC,CASSLTGTSGSYEQYF
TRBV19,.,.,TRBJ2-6,TGTGCCAGCACTAGTTACATGGGCTCTGGGGCCAACGTCCTGACTTTC,CASTSYMGSGANVLTF
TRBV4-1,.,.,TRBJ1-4,TGCGCCAGCAGCCCCCAGGGTTTGAGCGAAAAACTGTTTTTT,CASSPQGLSEKLFF
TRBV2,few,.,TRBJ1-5,TGTGCCAGCTCAGGGGGCAATCAGCCCCAGCATTTT,CASSGGNQPQHF
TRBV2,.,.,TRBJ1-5,TGTGCCAGCAGTGCCGTTAACGGGGATCAGCCCCAGCATTTT,CASSAVNGDQPQHF
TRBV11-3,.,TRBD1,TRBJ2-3,TGTGCCAGCAGCTCCGGACAGGTTGGCACAGATACGCAGTATTTT,CASSSGQVGTDTQYF
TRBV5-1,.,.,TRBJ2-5,TGCGCCAGCAGAAAAATCACAGGTAACCAAGAGACCCAGTACTTC,CASRKITGNQETQYF